The entry below describes one T cell receptor (beta chain). The sample is drawn from a study of technical replicates of blood from a handful of donors. Profiling relied on immunoSEQ multiplex PCR, and the TCRdb table lists in-frame clones only, not all of them. The sample lists approximately 94,000 clones, 90% to 96% occurring once. Per the germline V gene, CDR1 is SQVTM and CDR2 is ANQGSEA. This CDR3 is built from 18 residues. V lost 0 bases and J 3 bases, leaving 21 bases between the germline ends. The J gene is TRBJ2-1, the V gene TRBV29-1; TRBD2 is a possible D gene (6 bases). The receptor was isolated from a human donor in good health. Sequencing was done on a sample of T cells isolated from PBMCs. This CDR3 is CSVEDVEGIRRVYNEQFF. The CDR3 DNA reads as TGCAGCGTTGAAGATGTAGAAGGAATCCGGAGGGTCTACAATGAGCAGTTCTTC.